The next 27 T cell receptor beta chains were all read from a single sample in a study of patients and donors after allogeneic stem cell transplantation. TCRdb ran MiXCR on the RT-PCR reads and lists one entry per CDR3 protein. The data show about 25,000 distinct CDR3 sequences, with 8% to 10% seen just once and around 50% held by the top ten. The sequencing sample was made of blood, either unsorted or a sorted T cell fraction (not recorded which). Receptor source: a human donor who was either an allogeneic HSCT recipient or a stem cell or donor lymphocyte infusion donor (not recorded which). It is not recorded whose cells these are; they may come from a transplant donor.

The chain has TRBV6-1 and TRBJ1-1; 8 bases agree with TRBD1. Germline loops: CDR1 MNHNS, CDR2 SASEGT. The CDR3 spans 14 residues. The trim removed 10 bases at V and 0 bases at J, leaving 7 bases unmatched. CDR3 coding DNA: TGTGCCACCAGGGGGCACAGGTTGAACACTGAAGCTTTCTTT. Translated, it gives CATRGHRLNTEAFF.

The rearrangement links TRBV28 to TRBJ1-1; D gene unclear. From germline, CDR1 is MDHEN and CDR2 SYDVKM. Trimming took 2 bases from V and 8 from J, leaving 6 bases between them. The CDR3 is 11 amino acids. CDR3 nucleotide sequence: TGTGCCAGCAGTTTACTCCGGGAAGCTTTCTTT. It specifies CASSLLREAFF.

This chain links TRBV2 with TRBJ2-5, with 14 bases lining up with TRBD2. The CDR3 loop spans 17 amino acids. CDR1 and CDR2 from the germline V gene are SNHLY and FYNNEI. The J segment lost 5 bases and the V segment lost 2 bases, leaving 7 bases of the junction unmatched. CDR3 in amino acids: CASSESGTSGGWETQYF. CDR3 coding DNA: TGTGCCAGCAGTGAATCAGGGACTAGCGGGGGTTGGGAGACCCAGTACTTC.

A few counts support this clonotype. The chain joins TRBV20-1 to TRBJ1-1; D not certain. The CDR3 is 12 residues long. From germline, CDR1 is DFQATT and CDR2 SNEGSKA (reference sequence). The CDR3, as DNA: TGCAGCGAGAAAGGGCGGAACACTGAAGCTTTCTTT. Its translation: CSEKGRNTEAFF.

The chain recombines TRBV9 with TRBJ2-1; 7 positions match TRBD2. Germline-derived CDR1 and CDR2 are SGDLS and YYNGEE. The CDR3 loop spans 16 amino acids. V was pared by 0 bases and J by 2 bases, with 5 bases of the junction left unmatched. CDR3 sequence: CASSVVGEGPYNEQFF. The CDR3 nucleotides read TGTGCCAGCAGCGTAGTGGGGGAGGGCCCCTACAATGAGCAGTTCTTC.

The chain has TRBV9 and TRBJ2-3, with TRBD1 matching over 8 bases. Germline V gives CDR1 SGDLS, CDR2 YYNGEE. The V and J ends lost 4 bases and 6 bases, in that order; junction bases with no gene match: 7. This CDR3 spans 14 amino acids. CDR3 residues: CASSPQGAADTQYF. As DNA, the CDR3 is TGTGCCAGCAGCCCGCAGGGGGCAGCCGATACGCAGTATTTT.

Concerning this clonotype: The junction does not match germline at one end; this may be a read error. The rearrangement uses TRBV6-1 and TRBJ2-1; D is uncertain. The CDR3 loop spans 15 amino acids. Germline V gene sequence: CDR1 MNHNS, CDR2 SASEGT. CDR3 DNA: TGTGCCAGCAGTGATAAGATTAGCTCCTACAAAGAGCAGTTCTTC. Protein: CASSDKISSYKEQFF.

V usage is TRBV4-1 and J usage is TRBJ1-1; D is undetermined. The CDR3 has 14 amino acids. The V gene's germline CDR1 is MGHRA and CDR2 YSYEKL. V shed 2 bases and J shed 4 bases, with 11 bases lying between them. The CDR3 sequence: CASSQISSATEAFF. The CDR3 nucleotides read TGCGCCAGCAGCCAAATTTCCTCGGCCACTGAAGCTTTCTTT.

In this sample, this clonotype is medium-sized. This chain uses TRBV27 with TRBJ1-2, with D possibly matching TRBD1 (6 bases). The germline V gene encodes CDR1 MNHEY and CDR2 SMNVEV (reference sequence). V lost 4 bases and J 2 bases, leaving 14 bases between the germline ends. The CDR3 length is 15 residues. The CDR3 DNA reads TGTGCCAGCAGTTCTACGACAGGATGGAACTATGGCTACACCTTC. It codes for CASSSTTGWNYGYTF.

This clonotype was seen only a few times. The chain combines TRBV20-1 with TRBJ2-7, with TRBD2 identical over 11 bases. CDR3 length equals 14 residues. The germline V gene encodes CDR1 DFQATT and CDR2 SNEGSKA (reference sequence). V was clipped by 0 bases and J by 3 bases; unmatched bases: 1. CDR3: CSAREGLADYEQYF. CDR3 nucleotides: TGCAGTGCTAGAGAGGGACTAGCGGACTACGAGCAGTACTTC.

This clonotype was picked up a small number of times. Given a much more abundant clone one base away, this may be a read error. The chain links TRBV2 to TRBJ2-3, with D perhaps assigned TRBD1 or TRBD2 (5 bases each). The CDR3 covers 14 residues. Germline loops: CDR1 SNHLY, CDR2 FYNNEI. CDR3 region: CAGRERGSEDTQYF. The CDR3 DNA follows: TGTGCCGGCAGGGAGAGGGGTTCTGAGGATACGCAGTATTTT.

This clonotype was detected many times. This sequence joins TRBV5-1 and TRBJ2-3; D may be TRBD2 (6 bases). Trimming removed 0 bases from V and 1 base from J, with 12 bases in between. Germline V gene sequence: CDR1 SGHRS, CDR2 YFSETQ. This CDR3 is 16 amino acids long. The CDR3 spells CASSLVGDFRTDTQYF. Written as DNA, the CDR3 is TGCGCCAGCAGCTTGGTGGGGGACTTCCGCACAGATACGCAGTATTTT.

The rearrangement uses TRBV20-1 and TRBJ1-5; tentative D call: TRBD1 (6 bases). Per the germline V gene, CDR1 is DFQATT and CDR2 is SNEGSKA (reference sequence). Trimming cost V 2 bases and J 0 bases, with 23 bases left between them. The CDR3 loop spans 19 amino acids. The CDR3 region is CSARKGPGVHSYSNQPQHF. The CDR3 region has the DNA TGCAGTGCTAGAAAGGGGCCAGGGGTCCATTCCTATAGCAATCAGCCCCAGCATTTT.

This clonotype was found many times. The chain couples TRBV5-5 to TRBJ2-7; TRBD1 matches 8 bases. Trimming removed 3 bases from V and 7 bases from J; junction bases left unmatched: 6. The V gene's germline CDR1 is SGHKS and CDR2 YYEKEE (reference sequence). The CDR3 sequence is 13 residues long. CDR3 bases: TGTGCCAGCAGCTGGACAGGGAATGAAGAGCAGTACTTC. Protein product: CASSWTGNEEQYF.

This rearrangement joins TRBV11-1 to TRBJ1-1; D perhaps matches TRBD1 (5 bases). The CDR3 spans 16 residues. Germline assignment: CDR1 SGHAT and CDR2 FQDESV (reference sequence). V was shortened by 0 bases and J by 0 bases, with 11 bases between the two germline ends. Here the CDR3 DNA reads TGTGCCAGCAGCTTAGCAGGGGCAGAAATGAACACTGAAGCTTTCTTT. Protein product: CASSLAGAEMNTEAFF.

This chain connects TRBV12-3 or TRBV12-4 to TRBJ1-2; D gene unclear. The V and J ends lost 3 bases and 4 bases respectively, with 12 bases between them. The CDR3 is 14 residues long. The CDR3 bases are TGTGCCAGCAGTTTCGGAGGCGAGGGCTATGGCTACACCTTC. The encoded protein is CASSFGGEGYGYTF.

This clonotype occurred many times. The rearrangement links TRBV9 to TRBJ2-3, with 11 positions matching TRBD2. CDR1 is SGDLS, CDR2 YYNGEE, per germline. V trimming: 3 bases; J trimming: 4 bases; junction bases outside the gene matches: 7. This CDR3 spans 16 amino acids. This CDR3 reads CASSALLAGVADTQYF. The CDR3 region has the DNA TGTGCCAGCAGCGCATTACTAGCGGGAGTTGCAGATACGCAGTATTTT.

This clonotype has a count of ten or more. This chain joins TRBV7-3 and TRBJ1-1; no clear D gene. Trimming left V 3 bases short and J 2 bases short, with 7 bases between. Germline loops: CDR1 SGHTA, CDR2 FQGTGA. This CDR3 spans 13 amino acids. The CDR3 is CASSFRANTEAFF. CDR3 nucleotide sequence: TGTGCCAGCAGCTTTCGGGCTAACACTGAAGCTTTCTTT.

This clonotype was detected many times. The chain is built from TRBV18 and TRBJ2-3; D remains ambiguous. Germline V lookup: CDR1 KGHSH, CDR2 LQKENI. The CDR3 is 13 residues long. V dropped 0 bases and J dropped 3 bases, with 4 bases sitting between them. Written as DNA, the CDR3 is TGTGCCAGCTCACCACCGGGAACAGATACGCAGTATTTT. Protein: CASSPPGTDTQYF.

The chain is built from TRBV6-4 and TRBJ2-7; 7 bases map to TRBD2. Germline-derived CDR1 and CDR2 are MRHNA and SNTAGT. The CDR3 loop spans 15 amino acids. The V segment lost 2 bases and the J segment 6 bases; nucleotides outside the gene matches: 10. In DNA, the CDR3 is TGTGCCAGCAGTGACATCGGGCTAGCGGATTCCGAGCAGTACTTC. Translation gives CASSDIGLADSEQYF.

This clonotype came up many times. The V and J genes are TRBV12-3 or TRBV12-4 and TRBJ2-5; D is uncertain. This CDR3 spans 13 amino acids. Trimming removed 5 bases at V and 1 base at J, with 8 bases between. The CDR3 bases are TGTGCCAGCAGTCTCGTACTCCAAGAGACCCAGTACTTC. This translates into CASSLVLQETQYF.

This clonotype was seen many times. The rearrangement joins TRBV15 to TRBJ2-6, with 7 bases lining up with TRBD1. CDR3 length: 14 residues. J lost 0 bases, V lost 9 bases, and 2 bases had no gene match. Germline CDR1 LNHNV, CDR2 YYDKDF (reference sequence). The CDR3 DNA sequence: TGTGCCACGGGACAGAACTCTGGGGCCAACGTCCTGACTTTC. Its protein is CATGQNSGANVLTF.

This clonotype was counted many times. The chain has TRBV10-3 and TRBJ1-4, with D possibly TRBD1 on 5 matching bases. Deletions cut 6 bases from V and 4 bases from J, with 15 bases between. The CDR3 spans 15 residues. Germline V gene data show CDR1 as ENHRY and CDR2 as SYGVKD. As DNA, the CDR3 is TGTGCCATCAGGCCAGACGGGGGAGGTAATGAAAAACTGTTTTTT. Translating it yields CAIRPDGGGNEKLFF.

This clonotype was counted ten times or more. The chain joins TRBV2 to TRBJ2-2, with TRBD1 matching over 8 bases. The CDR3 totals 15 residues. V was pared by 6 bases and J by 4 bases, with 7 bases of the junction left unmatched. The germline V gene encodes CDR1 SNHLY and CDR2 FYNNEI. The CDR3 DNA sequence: TGTGCCAGCAGAGGACAGGGCTTGGGCACCGGGGAGCTGTTTTTT. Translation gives CASRGQGLGTGELFF.

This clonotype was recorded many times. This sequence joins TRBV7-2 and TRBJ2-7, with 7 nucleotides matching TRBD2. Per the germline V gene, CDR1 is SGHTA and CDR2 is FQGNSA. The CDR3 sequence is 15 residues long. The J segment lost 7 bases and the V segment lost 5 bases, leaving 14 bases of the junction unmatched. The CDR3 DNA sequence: TGTGCCAGCAGCCCGAAGGGGACTACCCAAGGGGAGCAGTACTTC. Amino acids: CASSPKGTTQGEQYF. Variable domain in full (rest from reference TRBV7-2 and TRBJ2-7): GAGVSQSPSNKVTEKGKDVELRCDPISGHTALYWYRQSLGQGLEFLIYFQGNSAPDKSGLPSDRFSAERTGGSVSTLTIQRTQQEDSAVYLCASSPKGTTQGEQYFGPGTRLTVT.

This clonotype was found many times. In DNA, the CDR3 is TGTGCCAGCAGGGCACAGGGGCCCACTGAAGCTTTCTTT. Translated, it gives CASRAQGPTEAFF. The gene calls are TRBV5-6 and TRBJ1-1, with 7 bases fitting TRBD1. This CDR3 contains 13 residues. After removal of 5 bases from V and 4 bases from J, the junction contained 5 bases not matched to a gene. Germline CDR1 is SGHDT and CDR2 is YYEEEE. The variable domain in full, with the rest retrieved from reference TRBV5-6 and TRBJ1-1, is DAGVTQSPTHLIKTRGQQVTLRCSPKSGHDTVSWYQQALGQGPQFIFQYYEEEERQRGNFPDRFSGHQFPNYSSELNVNALLLGDSALYLCASRAQGPTEAFFGQGTRLTVV.

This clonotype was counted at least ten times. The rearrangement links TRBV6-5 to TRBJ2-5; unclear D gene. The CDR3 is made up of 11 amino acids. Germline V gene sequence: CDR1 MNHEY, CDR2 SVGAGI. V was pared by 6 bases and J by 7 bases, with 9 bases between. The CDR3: CASSHLGTQYF. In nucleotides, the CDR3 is TGTGCCAGCAGCCACCTCGGGACCCAGTACTTC.